This T cell receptor beta chain stems from a study of T cell changes during pregnancy in multiple sclerosis. The protocol was immunoSEQ multiplex PCR, while the TCRdb copy is restricted to in-frame clones and leaves out a portion. The sample records more than 80,000 clones, approximately 90% being singletons. The CDR3 is made up of 20 amino acids. Germline CDR1 is LNHNV and CDR2 is YYDKDF (reference sequence). Losses at the gene ends were 1 base for V and 7 bases for J; bases not matched to a gene: 19. V gene TRBV15 combines with J gene TRBJ2-1; TRBD1 matches at 10 bases. The material was PBMCs, obtained in the first trimester of pregnancy. The sequence came from a female donor in good health, serving as a control in a pregnancy study. Some clones in this sample may be carry-over from other donors' samples. The CDR3 sequence is CATSRGDRGKHLPSGNEQFF. In DNA form, the CDR3 reads TGTGCCACCAGCAGAGGGGACAGGGGTAAACATCTACCATCAGGAAATGAGCAGTTCTTC.